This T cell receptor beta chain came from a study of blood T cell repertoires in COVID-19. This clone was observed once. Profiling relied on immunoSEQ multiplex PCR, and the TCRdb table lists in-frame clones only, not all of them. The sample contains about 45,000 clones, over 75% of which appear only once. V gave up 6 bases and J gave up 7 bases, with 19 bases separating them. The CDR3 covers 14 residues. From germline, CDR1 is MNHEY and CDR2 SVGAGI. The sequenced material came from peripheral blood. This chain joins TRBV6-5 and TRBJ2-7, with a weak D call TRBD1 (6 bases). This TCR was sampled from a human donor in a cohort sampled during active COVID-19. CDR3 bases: TGTGCCAGCAGGAAGGATTACAGGGCAGGGGAGCAGTACTTC. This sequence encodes CASRKDYRAGEQYF.